This entry lists 21 T cell receptor beta chains sequenced from one sample in a study of T cell responses to AZD1222 COVID-19 vaccine. Only in-frame clones appear in the TCRdb table, and some are missing; sequencing was by immunoSEQ multiplex PCR. Of around 120,000 clones in the sample, around 95% were seen once. This sample comprised peripheral blood, obtained on day 0 of AZD1222 vaccination. These receptors were obtained from an adult in good health.

The chain uses TRBV19 and TRBJ1-5; 8 nucleotides match TRBD1. This CDR3 region has 16 residues. Trimming cost V 7 bases and J 1 base; bases outside gene matches: 9. Germline V gene sequence: CDR1 LNHDA, CDR2 SQIVND (reference sequence). CDR3 in amino acids: CASTPQGARSNQPQHF. The CDR3 DNA sequence: TGTGCCAGTACTCCTCAGGGGGCGCGGAGCAATCAGCCCCAGCATTTT.

The chain combines TRBV6-5 with TRBJ2-1; maybe TRBD1 (6 bases). This CDR3 is built from 12 residues. V lost 6 bases, J lost 10 bases, and 13 bases lay in between. From germline, CDR1 is MNHEY and CDR2 SVGAGI. This chain's CDR3 is CASRMGQREQFF. The CDR3 DNA follows: TGTGCCAGCAGGATGGGACAACGCGAGCAGTTCTTC.

The chain joins TRBV11-2 to TRBJ2-1, with TRBD2 matching over 13 bases. In germline, CDR1 is SGHAT, CDR2 FQNNGV. The CDR3 has 17 residues. Trimming removed 4 bases from V and 9 bases from J; junction bases left unmatched: 12. The CDR3 DNA follows: TGTGCCAGCAGCTCGGTCGGACTAGCGGGAGTATGGGGTGAGCAGTTCTTC. Translation: CASSSVGLAGVWGEQFF.

The chain is built from TRBV2 and TRBJ1-1; TRBD1 agrees at 10 bases. Germline CDR1 is SNHLY and CDR2 is FYNNEI. The V segment lost 6 bases and the J segment 7 bases; nucleotides outside the gene matches: 11. The CDR3 contains 15 residues. As DNA, the CDR3 is TGTGCCAGCAGCGAGGACAGGGGGGCGTACAATGAAGCTTTCTTT. Its protein product is CASSEDRGAYNEAFF.

The CDR3 spells CASSKGYTGELFF. The CDR3 DNA reads as TGTGCCAGCAGTAAGGGGTACACCGGGGAGCTGTTTTTT. The chain couples TRBV28 to TRBJ2-2; possible D gene TRBD1, 5 bases. Germline assignment: CDR1 MDHEN and CDR2 SYDVKM. The germline V and J ends were trimmed by 5 bases and 3 bases, with 7 bases remaining between them. This CDR3 region has 13 residues. Full variable domain (missing parts from reference TRBV28 and TRBJ2-2): DVKVTQSSRYLVKRTGEKVFLECVQDMDHENMFWYRQDPGLGLRLIYFSYDVKMKEKGDIPEGYSVSREKKERFSLILESASTNQTSMYLCASSKGYTGELFFGEGSRLTVL.

Relative to its sample, this clone is medium-sized. This chain joins TRBV2 and TRBJ2-3; D might be TRBD1 (6 bases). Trimming removed 8 bases at V and 5 bases at J, with 20 bases between. The CDR3 is made up of 15 amino acids. Germline V CDR1 and CDR2: SNHLY, FYNNEI. The CDR3 coding sequence is TGTGCCAGCCTGGGGCGAATACAGGGAAAAGATACGCAGTATTTT. This encodes CASLGRIQGKDTQYF.

The V gene is TRBV27, the J gene TRBJ2-7; the D gene is possibly TRBD1 (5 bases). CDR3 size: 13 residues. Between the trimmed V and J ends, which lost 6 bases and 7 bases, there was a span of 16 bases. Germline V gene data show CDR1 as MNHEY and CDR2 as SMNVEV (reference sequence). The CDR3 coding sequence is TGTGCCAGCAGCCCGACAGTGTTTGATGAGCAGTACTTC. The encoded protein is CASSPTVFDEQYF.

The gene calls are TRBV6-5 and TRBJ1-5; D is unresolved. Germline CDR1 reads MNHEY; CDR2 reads SVGAGI. This CDR3 region has 15 residues. V was shortened by 4 bases and J by 6 bases, with 16 bases between the two germline ends. CDR3 sequence (DNA): TGTGCCAGCAGTTCTAGCCGTCTCCAGACTCAGCCCCAGCATTTT. Residues: CASSSSRLQTQPQHF.

This clone came up a few times. The rearrangement uses TRBV7-6 and TRBJ1-3; maybe TRBD1 (5 bases). V was shortened by 6 bases and J by 0 bases, with 12 bases between the two germline ends. Germline values: CDR1 SGHVS, CDR2 FNYEAQ. The CDR3 runs to 15 residues. DNA for the CDR3: TGTGCCAGCAGTCAACAGGAGGGCTCTGGAAACACCATATATTTT. As protein: CASSQQEGSGNTIYF.

The genes are TRBV9 and TRBJ2-1; a weak D match, TRBD1 (5 bases). The CDR3 length is 15 residues. The germline gives CDR1 SGDLS, CDR2 YYNGEE. The ends were cut back, 0 bases at V and 0 bases at J, with 7 bases in the middle. Written as DNA, the CDR3 is TGTGCCAGCAGCGTAGACAGGAGCTCCTACAATGAGCAGTTCTTC. As protein: CASSVDRSSYNEQFF.

This clone was observed once. The chain has TRBV4-1 and TRBJ1-4, with a tentative D call TRBD1 (5 bases). Trimming took off 4 bases at V and 2 bases at J, with 11 bases between the two ends. The V gene's germline CDR1 is MGHRA and CDR2 YSYEKL. The CDR3 length is 15 residues. CDR3 sequence reads: CASSLEDTTNEKLFF. The CDR3 DNA follows: TGCGCCAGCAGCCTAGAGGACACCACTAATGAAAAACTGTTTTTT.

J is TRBJ1-2 and V is TRBV9; TRBD1 matches 8 bases. The CDR3 is 18 residues long. J lost 0 bases, V lost 4 bases, and 14 bases had no gene match. Germline V lookup: CDR1 SGDLS, CDR2 YYNGEE. The CDR3 bases are TGTGCCAGCAGCATCAACCGGGACAGGCGAGGATCTAACTATGGCTACACCTTC. Its translation is CASSINRDRRGSNYGYTF.

CDR3 bases: TGTGCCAGCAGTTTATACGGGCCCAGCAATGAGCAGTTCTTC. It yields the protein CASSLYGPSNEQFF. This rearrangement joins TRBV27 to TRBJ2-1; no definite D call. Germline assignment: CDR1 MNHEY and CDR2 SMNVEV (reference sequence). V lost 1 base and J lost 6, with 10 bases in between. This CDR3 is 14 amino acids long.

The J gene is TRBJ1-2, the V gene TRBV18, with unresolved D. The CDR3 length is 16 residues. Per germline, CDR1 KGHSH and CDR2 LQKENI. The V end was cut by 1 base, the J end by 4 bases, with 16 bases between. The chain's CDR3 is CASSPQIRDGAYGYTF. CDR3 bases: TGTGCCAGCTCACCACAGATCCGGGATGGTGCCTATGGCTACACCTTC. Full variable domain (outside the CDR3, taken from reference TRBV18 and TRBJ1-2): NAGVMQNPRHLVRRRGQEARLRCSPMKGHSHVYWYRQLPEEGLKFMVYLQKENIIDESGMPKERFSAEFPKEGPSILRIQQVVRGDSAAYFCASSPQIRDGAYGYTFGSGTRLTVV.

The V and J genes are TRBV29-1 and TRBJ1-1, with 8 bases fitting TRBD1. V lost 7 bases to trimming and J lost 1 base; unmatched junction nucleotides: 5. The CDR3 length is 13 residues. Germline V gene sequence: CDR1 SQVTM, CDR2 ANQGSEA. The CDR3 is CSGKQGENTEAFF. The CDR3 bases are TGCAGCGGCAAACAGGGGGAGAACACTGAAGCTTTCTTT.

The chain carries TRBV28 and TRBJ1-2, with no clear D. The CDR3 loop spans 11 amino acids. V dropped 6 bases and J dropped 1 base, with 3 bases sitting between them. The germline gives CDR1 MDHEN, CDR2 SYDVKM. CDR3 sequence reads: CASSSNYGYTF. CDR3 DNA: TGTGCCAGCAGCAGTAACTATGGCTACACCTTC.

The chain is built from TRBV19 and TRBJ2-1, with D perhaps matching TRBD2 (6 bases). This CDR3 comprises 16 residues. Trimming shortened V by 0 bases and J by 2 bases, and 11 bases separated the two germline ends. The germline V gene has CDR1 LNHDA and CDR2 SQIVND (reference sequence). The CDR3 loop reads CASSIDSGGTYNEQFF. CDR3 sequence (DNA): TGTGCCAGTAGTATAGATAGTGGGGGGACCTACAATGAGCAGTTCTTC. Looking up the rest from reference TRBV19 and TRBJ2-1 gives the full variable domain: DGGITQSPKYLFRKEGQNVTLSCEQNLNHDAMYWYRQDPGQGLRLIYYSQIVNDFQKGDIAEGYSVSREKKESFPLTVTSAQKNPTAFYLCASSIDSGGTYNEQFFGPGTRLTVL.

The chain joins TRBV7-2 to TRBJ2-1; 10 bases map to TRBD2. This CDR3 is 15 amino acids long. With 3 bases clipped from V and 6 bases from J, the junction kept 5 bases outside the gene matches. CDR1 is SGHTA, CDR2 FQGNSA, per germline. Here the CDR3 DNA reads TGTGCCAGCAGCTTGTTCCTAGCGGGAGCCAATGAGCAGTTCTTC. Its translation: CASSLFLAGANEQFF.

The chain carries TRBV29-1 and TRBJ2-3, with D possibly being TRBD2 (5 bases). CDR1 SQVTM and CDR2 ANQGSEA come from the germline V gene. The V end lost 7 bases, the J end lost 3 bases, and 11 bases lay between the germline ends. This CDR3 contains 12 residues. The DNA for the CDR3 is TGCAGCGCCGGAGGTGGGACAGATACGCAGTATTTT. This sequence encodes CSAGGGTDTQYF.

CDR3 nucleotide sequence: TGCGCCAGCAGCCAAGTCCTATTCGGGAATCAGCCCCAGCATTTT. It specifies CASSQVLFGNQPQHF. The V call is TRBV4-3, the J call TRBJ1-5; D is uncertain. CDR3 length: 15 residues. From germline, CDR1 is LGHNA and CDR2 YSLEER. Trimming left V 1 base short and J 4 bases short, with 11 bases between.

The CDR3 loop is CASSSGVGEKLFF. The CDR3 nucleotides read TGTGCCAGCAGCTCAGGGGTGGGTGAAAAACTGTTTTTT. The gene calls are TRBV7-2 and TRBJ1-4, with D possibly matching TRBD1 (6 bases). The CDR3 consists of 13 residues. The germline V gene encodes CDR1 SGHTA and CDR2 FQGNSA. Between the trimmed V and J ends, which lost 4 bases and 7 bases, there was a span of 10 bases. Variable domain in full (rest from reference TRBV7-2 and TRBJ1-4): GAGVSQSPSNKVTEKGKDVELRCDPISGHTALYWYRQSLGQGLEFLIYFQGNSAPDKSGLPSDRFSAERTGGSVSTLTIQRTQQEDSAVYLCASSSGVGEKLFFGSGTQLSVL.